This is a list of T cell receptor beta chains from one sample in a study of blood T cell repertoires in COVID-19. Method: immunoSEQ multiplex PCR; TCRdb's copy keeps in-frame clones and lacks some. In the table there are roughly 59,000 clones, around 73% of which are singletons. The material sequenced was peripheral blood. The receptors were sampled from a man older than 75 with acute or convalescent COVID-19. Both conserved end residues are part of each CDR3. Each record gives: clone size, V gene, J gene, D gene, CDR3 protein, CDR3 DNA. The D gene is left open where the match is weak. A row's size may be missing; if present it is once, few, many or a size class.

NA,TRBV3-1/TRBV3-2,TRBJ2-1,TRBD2,CASSPSGTLTSYNEQFF,TGTGCCAGCAGCCCAAGCGGGACGCTAACCTCCTACAATGAGCAGTTCTTC
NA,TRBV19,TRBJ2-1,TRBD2,CASSIREGGYNEQFF,TGTGCCAGTAGTATACGGGAGGGCGGGTACAATGAGCAGTTCTTC
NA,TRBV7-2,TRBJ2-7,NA,CASSLGTAGEQYF,TGTGCCAGCAGCTTAGGAACGGCGGGCGAGCAGTACTTC
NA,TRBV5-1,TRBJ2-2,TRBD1,CASSGQGNTGELFF,TGCGCCAGCTCGGGACAGGGCAACACCGGGGAGCTGTTTTTT
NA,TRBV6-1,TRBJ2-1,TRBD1,CASSVFTGDGENEQFF,TGTGCCAGCAGTGTCTTCACAGGGGATGGGGAGAATGAGCAGTTCTTC
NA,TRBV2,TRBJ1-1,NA,CASSPTVNTEAFF,TGTGCCAGCAGCCCGACAGTGAACACTGAAGCTTTCTTT
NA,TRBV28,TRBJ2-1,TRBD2,CASSFQKRGAYNEQFF,TGTGCCAGCAGTTTCCAGAAGCGGGGGGCATACAATGAGCAGTTCTTC
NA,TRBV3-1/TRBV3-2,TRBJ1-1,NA,CASSQEPMTRLSEAFF,TGTGCCAGCAGCCAAGAACCGATGACCAGGCTATCTGAAGCTTTCTTT
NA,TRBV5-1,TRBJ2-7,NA,CASSFGTSAYEQYF,TGCGCCAGCAGCTTTGGGACTTCGGCCTACGAGCAGTACTTC
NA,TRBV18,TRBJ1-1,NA,CASSPFIENTEAFF,TGTGCCAGCTCACCGTTCATAGAGAACACTGAAGCTTTCTTT
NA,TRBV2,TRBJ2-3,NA,CASSEVGGRRTDTQYF,TGTGCCAGCAGTGAAGTGGGCGGGCGACGCACAGATACGCAGTATTTT
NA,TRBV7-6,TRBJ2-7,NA,CASSPQGGGYEQYF,TGTGCCAGCAGCCCCCAAGGGGGGGGATACGAGCAGTACTTC
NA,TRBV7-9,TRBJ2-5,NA,CASSPAGTHQETQYF,TGTGCCAGCAGCCCCGCCGGGACTCACCAAGAGACCCAGTACTTC
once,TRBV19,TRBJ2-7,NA,CASSISPRCRDSVDSYEQYF,TGTGCCAGTAGTATTTCACCGCGGTGCCGCGACAGCGTCGATTCCTACGAGCAGTACTTC
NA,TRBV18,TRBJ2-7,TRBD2,CASSPGLAGASEQYF,TGTGCCAGCTCCCCAGGACTAGCGGGGGCCTCCGAGCAGTACTTC
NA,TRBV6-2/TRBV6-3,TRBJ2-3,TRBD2,CASSLSGGMADTQYF,TGTGCCAGCAGCCTTAGCGGGGGGATGGCAGATACGCAGTATTTT
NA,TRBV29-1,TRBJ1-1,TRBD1,CSVEGSSGGRKAFF,TGCAGCGTTGAAGGGTCTTCAGGGGGTCGGAAAGCTTTCTTT
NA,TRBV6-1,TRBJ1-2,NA,CASSEAGGYGYGYTF,TGTGCCAGCAGTGAAGCGGGGGGGTACGGCTATGGCTACACCTTC
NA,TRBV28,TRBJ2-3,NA,CASSLLAPDTQYF,TGTGCCAGCAGTTTATTAGCCCCAGATACGCAGTATTTT
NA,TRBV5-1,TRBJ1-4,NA,CASSLTMGGPNEKLFF,TGCGCCAGCAGCCTCACCATGGGGGGGCCTAATGAAAAACTGTTTTTT
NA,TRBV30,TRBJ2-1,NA,CAWITLTGNYNEQFF,TGTGCCTGGATAACCTTAACAGGAAACTACAATGAGCAGTTCTTC
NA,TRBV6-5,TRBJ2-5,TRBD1,CASSYGQGAWETQYF,TGTGCCAGCAGTTACGGGCAGGGGGCCTGGGAGACCCAGTACTTC
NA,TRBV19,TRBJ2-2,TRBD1,CASRTGGSTGELFF,TGTGCCAGTAGAACAGGGGGGAGCACCGGGGAGCTGTTTTTT
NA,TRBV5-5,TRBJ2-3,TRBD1,CASSLGQGSDTQYF,TGTGCCAGCAGCCTAGGACAGGGGTCAGATACGCAGTATTTT
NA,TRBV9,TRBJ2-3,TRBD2,CASSAGLAGSGTDTQYF,TGTGCCAGCAGCGCGGGACTAGCGGGATCGGGCACAGATACGCAGTATTTT
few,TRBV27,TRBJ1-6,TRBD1,CASSLGQGEGPLHF,TGTGCCAGCAGTTTAGGACAGGGAGAAGGACCCCTCCACTTT
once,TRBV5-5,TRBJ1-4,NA,CASSNTGTQEKLFF,TGTGCCAGCAGCAACACCGGGACACAAGAAAAACTGTTTTTT
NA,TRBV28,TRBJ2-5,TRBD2,CASSLSGLAGETQYF,TGTGCCAGCAGTTTATCCGGTCTAGCGGGGGAGACCCAGTACTTC
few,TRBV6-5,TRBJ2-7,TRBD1,CASRRRQGAYEQYF,TGTGCCAGCAGACGGAGACAGGGGGCCTACGAGCAGTACTTC
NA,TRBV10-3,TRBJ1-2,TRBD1,CAIRGTAESYGYTF,TGTGCCATCCGAGGGACAGCAGAGTCCTATGGCTACACCTTC
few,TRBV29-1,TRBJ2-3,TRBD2,CSVVAGGPDTQYF,TGCAGCGTTGTAGCGGGGGGGCCGGATACGCAGTATTTT
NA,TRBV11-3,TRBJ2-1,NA,CASSSELAFYNEQFF,TGTGCCAGCAGCTCGGAACTAGCATTCTACAATGAGCAGTTCTTC
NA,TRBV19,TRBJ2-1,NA,CASSRGVVPYNEQFF,TGTGCCAGTAGTAGGGGGGTCGTCCCCTACAATGAGCAGTTCTTC
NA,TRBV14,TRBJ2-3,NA,CASSQGRGPSTDTQYF,TGTGCCAGCAGCCAAGGGCGGGGTCCGAGCACAGATACGCAGTATTTT
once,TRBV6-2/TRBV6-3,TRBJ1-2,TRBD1,CASSYSGQGLGYTF,TGTGCCAGCAGTTACTCGGGACAGGGGCTCGGCTACACCTTC
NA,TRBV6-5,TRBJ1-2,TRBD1,CASRRTGTGGVGTF,TGTGCCAGCAGGAGGACCGGGACAGGGGGCGTTGGCACCTTC
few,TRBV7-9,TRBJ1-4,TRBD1,CASSDRGNEKLFF,TGTGCCAGCAGTGACAGGGGGAATGAAAAACTGTTTTTT
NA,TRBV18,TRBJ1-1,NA,CASSSRQNTEAFF,TGTGCCAGCTCATCTCGACAGAACACTGAAGCTTTCTTT
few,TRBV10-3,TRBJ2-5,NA,CAISEAGQQETQYF,TGTGCCATCAGTGAGGCGGGGCAACAAGAGACCCAGTACTTC
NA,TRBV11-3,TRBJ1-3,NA,CASSLGPGSGNTIYF,TGTGCCAGCAGTTTGGGCCCGGGGTCTGGAAACACCATATATTTT
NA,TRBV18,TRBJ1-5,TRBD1,CASSPNRGPGQPQHF,TGTGCCAGCTCACCTAACAGGGGGCCGGGACAGCCCCAGCATTTT
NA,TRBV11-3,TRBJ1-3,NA,CASSLGAVSGNTIYF,TGTGCCAGCAGCTTAGGGGCCGTGTCGGGAAACACCATATATTTT
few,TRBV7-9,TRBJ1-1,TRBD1,CASSRQGGNTEAFF,TGTGCCAGCAGCAGACAGGGCGGGAACACTGAAGCTTTCTTT
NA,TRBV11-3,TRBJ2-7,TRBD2,CASSFLSGSHEQYF,TGTGCCAGCAGCTTTCTTAGCGGGAGCCACGAGCAGTACTTC
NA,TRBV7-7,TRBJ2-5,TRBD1,CASSHGQGVAQETQYF,TGTGCTAGCAGCCACGGACAGGGGGTAGCGCAAGAGACCCAGTACTTC
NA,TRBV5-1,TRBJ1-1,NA,CASSLDNRPNTEAFF,TGCGCCAGCAGCTTGGATAACAGGCCGAACACTGAAGCTTTCTTT
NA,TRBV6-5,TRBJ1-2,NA,CASSYLGGNYGYTF,TGTGCCAGCAGTTACTTGGGCGGGAACTATGGCTACACCTTC
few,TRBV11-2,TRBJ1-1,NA,CASSPQPGLQAFF,TGTGCCAGCAGCCCCCAACCGGGACTGCAAGCTTTCTTT
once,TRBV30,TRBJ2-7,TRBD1,CAWSWDSSYEQYF,TGTGCCTGGAGTTGGGACAGCTCCTACGAGCAGTACTTC
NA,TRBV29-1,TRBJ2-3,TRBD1,CSQYRGTDTQYF,TGCAGCCAGTACAGGGGTACAGATACGCAGTATTTT